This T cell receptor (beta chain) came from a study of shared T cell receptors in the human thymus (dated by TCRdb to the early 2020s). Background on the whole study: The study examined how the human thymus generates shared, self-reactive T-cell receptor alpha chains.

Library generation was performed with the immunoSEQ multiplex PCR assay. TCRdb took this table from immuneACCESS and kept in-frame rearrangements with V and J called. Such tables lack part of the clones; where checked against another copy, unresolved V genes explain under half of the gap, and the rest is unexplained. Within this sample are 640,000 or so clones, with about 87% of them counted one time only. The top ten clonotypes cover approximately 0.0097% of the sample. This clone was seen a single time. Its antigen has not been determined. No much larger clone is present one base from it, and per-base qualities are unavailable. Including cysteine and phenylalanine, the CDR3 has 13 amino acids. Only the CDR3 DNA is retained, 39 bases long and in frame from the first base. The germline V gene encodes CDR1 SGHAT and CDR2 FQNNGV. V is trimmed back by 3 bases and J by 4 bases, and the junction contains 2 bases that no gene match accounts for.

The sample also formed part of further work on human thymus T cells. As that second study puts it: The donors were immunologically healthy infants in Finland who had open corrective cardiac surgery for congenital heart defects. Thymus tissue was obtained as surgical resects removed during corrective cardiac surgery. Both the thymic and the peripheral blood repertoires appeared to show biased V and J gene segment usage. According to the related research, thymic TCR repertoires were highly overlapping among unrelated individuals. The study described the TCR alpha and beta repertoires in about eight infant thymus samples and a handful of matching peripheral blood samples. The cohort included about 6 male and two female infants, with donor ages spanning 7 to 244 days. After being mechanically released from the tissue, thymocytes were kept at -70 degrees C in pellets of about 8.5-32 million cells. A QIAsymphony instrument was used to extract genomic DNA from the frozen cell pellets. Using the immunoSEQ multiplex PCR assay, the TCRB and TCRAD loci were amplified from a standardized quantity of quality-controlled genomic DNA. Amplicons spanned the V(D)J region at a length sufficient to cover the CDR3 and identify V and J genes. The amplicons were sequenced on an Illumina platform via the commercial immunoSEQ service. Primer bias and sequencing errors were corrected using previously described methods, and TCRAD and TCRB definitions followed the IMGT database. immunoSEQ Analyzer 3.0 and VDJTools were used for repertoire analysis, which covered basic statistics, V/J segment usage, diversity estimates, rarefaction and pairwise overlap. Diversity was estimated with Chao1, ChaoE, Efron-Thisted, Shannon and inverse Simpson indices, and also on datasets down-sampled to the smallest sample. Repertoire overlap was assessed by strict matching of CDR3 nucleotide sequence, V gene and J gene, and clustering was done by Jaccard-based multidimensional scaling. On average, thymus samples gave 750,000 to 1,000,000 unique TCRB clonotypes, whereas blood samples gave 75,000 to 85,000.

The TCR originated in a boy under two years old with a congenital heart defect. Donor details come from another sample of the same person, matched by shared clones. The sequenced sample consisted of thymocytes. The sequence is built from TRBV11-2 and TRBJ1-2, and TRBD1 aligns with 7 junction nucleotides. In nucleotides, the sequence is TGTGCCAGCAGCTTCTCAGGGGGCTATGGCTACACCTTC. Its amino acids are CASSFSGGYGYTF. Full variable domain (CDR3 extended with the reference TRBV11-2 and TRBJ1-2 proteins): EAGVAQSPRYKIIEKRQSVAFWCNPISGHATLYWYQQILGQGPKLLIQFQNNGVVDDSQLPKDRFSAERLKGVDSTLKIQPAKLEDSAVYLCASSFSGGYGYTFGSGTRLTVV.